One and the same sample provided the 21 T cell receptor beta chains below, sequenced in a study of tumor-infiltrating lymphocytes in oesophageal squamous cell carcinoma. TCRdb reprocessed the PCR reads with MiXCR, giving one entry per CDR3 protein. The data hold more than 15,000 distinct CDR3 sequences, with around 41% observed a single time. Sequenced material: normal esophageal tissue next to the tumor. These receptors came from a male donor with esophageal squamous cell carcinoma.

By sample fraction, this clonotype is medium-sized. J is TRBJ2-5 and V is TRBV7-3; the match to TRBD1 covers 10 bases. The germline gives CDR1 SGHTA, CDR2 FQGTGA. The CDR3 spans 15 residues. With V trimmed by 4 bases and J by 5 bases, 7 bases remained unmatched. The DNA for the CDR3 is TGTGCCAGCAGCTCGACAGGGGGCGCGTGGGAGACCCAGTACTTC. Translated, it gives CASSSTGGAWETQYF.

This clonotype occurred many times. Here the CDR3 reads CASSYPGLAINEQFF. The CDR3 region has the DNA TGTGCCAGCAGCTATCCCGGGCTAGCGATTAATGAGCAGTTCTTC. The chain is built from TRBV11-2 and TRBJ2-1; TRBD2 is a possible D gene (6 bases). CDR1 is SGHAT and CDR2 is FQNNGV in the germline V gene. V gave up 4 bases and J gave up 7 bases, with 17 bases separating them. The CDR3 consists of 15 residues.

This clonotype is deemed medium-sized. This chain links TRBV12-3 or TRBV12-4 with TRBJ2-3, with TRBD2 identical over 10 bases. V lost 5 bases, J lost 0 bases, and 5 bases stayed unmatched. The CDR3 sequence is 16 residues long. CDR3 DNA: TGTGCCAGCAGTCGAAGCGGGAGGGTTAGCACAGATACGCAGTATTTT. Translated: CASSRSGRVSTDTQYF.

The gene calls are TRBV30 and TRBJ1-1, with 8 bases identical to TRBD1. V was pared by 2 bases and J by 6 bases, with 8 bases of the junction left unmatched. CDR3 length equals 14 residues. Germline CDR1 GTSNPN, CDR2 SVGIG (reference sequence). The CDR3 DNA follows: TGTGCCTGGAGTCCCAAACAGGGGGTGTCTGAAGCTTTCTTT. This sequence encodes CAWSPKQGVSEAFF.

This clonotype was found many times. CDR3 DNA: TGCGCCAGCAGCATGTCCCGGACAGAGAACACTGAAGCTTTCTTT. Its translation is CASSMSRTENTEAFF. The rearrangement uses TRBV5-1 and TRBJ1-1; D might be TRBD1 (6 bases). V shed 4 bases and J shed 1 base, with 14 bases lying between them. The CDR3 totals 15 residues. CDR1 and CDR2 from the germline V gene are SGHRS and YFSETQ.

This clonotype was seen only once. The chain links TRBV7-2 to TRBJ1-5, with D unresolved. The CDR3 is 16 amino acids. The germline V and J ends were trimmed by 5 bases and 4 bases, with 18 bases remaining between them. Germline CDR1 and CDR2: SGHTA and FQGNSA. The CDR3: CASSPGVGLGNQPQHF. CDR3 nucleotides: TGTGCCAGCAGCCCAGGAGTGGGTCTGGGGAATCAGCCCCAGCATTTT.

The rearrangement joins TRBV6-1 to TRBJ2-4; 13 nucleotides match TRBD2. The tail of the sequence fits TRBJ2-1 better, so the J call may be wrong. This CDR3 contains 22 residues. The germline gives CDR1 MNHNS, CDR2 SASEGT. The DNA for the CDR3 is TGTGCCAGCAGTGACAGCTTGGATGTGAGGACTAGCGGGGGCAGCTCCTACAATGAGCAGTTCTTC. It codes for CASSDSLDVRTSGGSSYNEQFF.

V is TRBV7-2 and J is TRBJ2-3, with D tentatively TRBD2 (6 bases). This CDR3 contains 14 residues. The germline gives CDR1 SGHTA, CDR2 FQGNSA. V was trimmed by 5 bases and J by 3 bases, leaving 12 bases between them. CDR3 in amino acids: CASSQNGRTDTQYF. CDR3 bases: TGTGCCAGCAGCCAAAACGGGAGAACAGATACGCAGTATTTT.

At least ten counts were recorded for this clonotype. J is TRBJ2-7 and V is TRBV6-1; 7 bases agree with TRBD2. The CDR3 loop spans 15 amino acids. Germline V lookup: CDR1 MNHNS, CDR2 SASEGT. Trimming at V came to 6 bases and at J to 7 bases, leaving 15 bases not matched to a gene. As DNA, the CDR3 is TGTGCCAGCAGGGCTAGCGGCATCCTCTACAATGAGCAGTACTTC. Its translation: CASRASGILYNEQYF.

Worth noting for this clonotype: A read error may produce the germline difference seen at one junction end. The rearrangement joins TRBV7-8 to TRBJ1-6, with D uncertain. CDR3 length equals 14 residues. Germline CDR1 SGHVS, CDR2 FQNEAQ. The CDR3 reads CASSPDPYNSPLHF. In DNA form, the CDR3 reads TGTGCCAGCAGCCCTGACCCCTATAATTCACCCCTCCACTTC.

This clonotype was counted many times. This chain connects TRBV6-1 to TRBJ2-7, with 7 positions matching TRBD1. Germline loops: CDR1 MNHNS, CDR2 SASEGT. V shed 6 bases, J shed 7 bases, and the junction held 12 bases outside the gene matches. This CDR3 contains 14 residues. The DNA of the CDR3 is TGTGCCAGCAGCCGCGAAGCGGACAGGAGTGAGCAGTACTTC. This codes for CASSREADRSEQYF.

The J gene is TRBJ2-5, the V gene TRBV6-1, with 11 bases fitting TRBD1. CDR1 and CDR2 from the germline V gene are MNHNS and SASEGT. Trimming at V came to 5 bases and at J to 5 bases, leaving 7 bases not matched to a gene. The CDR3 is made up of 15 amino acids. The CDR3 protein is CASSTGQGVAETQYF. CDR3 sequence (DNA): TGTGCCAGCAGTACGGGACAGGGGGTTGCGGAGACCCAGTACTTC.

This clonotype came up many times. This chain links TRBV24-1 with TRBJ2-2, with D uncertain. From germline, CDR1 is KGHDR and CDR2 SFDVKD. Trimming pared 5 bases from V and 7 bases from J, leaving 7 bases between. The CDR3 consists of 12 residues. CDR3 loop: CATSAANGELFF. In DNA, the CDR3 is TGTGCCACCAGTGCCGCTAACGGGGAGCTGTTTTTT.

In the case of this clonotype: A read error is possible here, since a much larger clone lies one base away. The CDR3, as DNA: TGCGCCAGCAGATCTAGACAGCTAGATACGCAGTATTTT. Translation gives CASRSRQLDTQYF. The rearrangement links TRBV5-1 to TRBJ2-3; D may be TRBD1 (5 bases). V lost 5 bases, J lost 5 bases, and 12 bases lay in between. CDR3 length: 13 amino acids. Looked up from germline, CDR1 is SGHRS and CDR2 is YFSETQ.

The chain uses TRBV11-2 and TRBJ2-7; 8 bases fit TRBD1. Matching the DNA end better, TRBJ1-2 makes the J call doubtful. The CDR3 totals 13 residues. Germline-derived CDR1 and CDR2 are SGHAT and FQNNGV. DNA for the CDR3: TGTGCCAGCAGCTTGGACAGGGTCTATGGCTACACCTTC. Its translation: CASSLDRVYGYTF.

This clonotype was seen just once. The V call is TRBV7-9, the J call TRBJ2-5, with D perhaps TRBD1 or TRBD2 (6 bases each). The DNA matches TRBJ2-4 better at its end, which makes the J call doubtful. Germline loops: CDR1 SEHNR, CDR2 FQNEAQ (reference sequence). The CDR3 is 16 residues long. The CDR3 loop reads CASSLQGLKAKNIQYF. CDR3 DNA sequence: TGTGCCAGCAGTCTACAGGGACTGAAAGCCAAAAACATTCAGTACTTC.

The rearrangement joins TRBV20-1 to TRBJ2-1; 10 bases match TRBD2. The J call may be wrong; the DNA end is better matched by TRBJ2-7. CDR1 is DFQATT, CDR2 SNEGSKA, per germline (reference sequence). The CDR3 runs 17 residues. The CDR3 DNA sequence: TGCAGTGCTAGTCCCTATGGACTAGCGGACGCCTACAATGAGCAGTACTTC. This codes for CSASPYGLADAYNEQYF.

This clonotype rates as medium-sized. This chain links TRBV6-1 with TRBJ2-3, with D possibly being TRBD2 (6 bases). The germline V gene encodes CDR1 MNHNS and CDR2 SASEGT. The V gene lost 2 bases and the J gene lost 6 bases, with 6 bases spanning the gap. This CDR3 contains 12 residues. CDR3 loop: CASSERGDTQYF. CDR3 DNA sequence: TGTGCCAGCAGTGAACGGGGGGATACGCAGTATTTT.

The genes are TRBV7-7 and TRBJ2-2, with a tentative D call TRBD2 (6 bases). The CDR3 length is 16 residues. Per the germline V gene, CDR1 is SSHAT and CDR2 is FNYEAQ (reference sequence). Trimming stripped 2 bases from V and 3 bases from J, with 13 bases between. The CDR3: CASSLFPTRYTGELFF. The CDR3 coding sequence is TGTGCCAGCAGCTTATTCCCGACTAGATACACCGGGGAGCTGTTTTTT.

This clonotype was counted ten times or more. The chain carries TRBV7-3 and TRBJ2-7, with 11 nucleotides matching TRBD2. The germline CDR1 and CDR2 sequences are SGHTA and FQGTGA. Trimming at V came to 2 bases and at J to 7 bases, leaving 7 bases not matched to a gene. The CDR3 loop spans 15 amino acids. CDR3 sequence reads: CASSLFSGRAGEQYF. Written as DNA, the CDR3 is TGTGCCAGCAGCTTATTTAGCGGGAGGGCCGGTGAGCAGTACTTC.

In its sample, this clonotype was seen many times. This CDR3 reads CASSLGEVTGELFF. The CDR3 DNA is TGTGCCAGCAGCTTGGGGGAGGTCACCGGGGAGCTGTTTTTT. V and J are TRBV11-3 and TRBJ2-2; D might be TRBD2 (6 bases). The germline gives CDR1 SGHNT, CDR2 YENEEA. The CDR3 runs 14 residues. Trimming cost V 3 bases and J 4 bases, with 9 bases left between them.